This TCR beta chain was sequenced in a study of regulatory T cells in long-lasting Graves disease. Germline values: CDR1 LNHNV, CDR2 YYDKDF (reference sequence). Unmatched junction bases numbered 10, after V lost 3 bases and J lost 8 bases. The CDR3 is 15 amino acids. The time point here: newly diagnosed GD, antithyroid drugs for less than 3 months. After RNA was extracted from PBMCs, the TCR library was made from it. Through Arm-PCR of CDR3 regions and iRepertoire HTBI primers, TCR beta libraries were built. In TCRdb, the multiplex PCR reads were re-called with MiXCR into one record per CDR3 protein. There are approximately 470,000 distinct CDR3 sequences in the sample; 15% to 20% occur only once, and about 12% lies in the top ten. These sequences were also reported in another study, on T cells in Graves' hyperthyroidism and ophthalmopathy. That work adds: The TCR CDR3 first-round RT-PCR relied on the HTBI primer set.

Material: peripheral blood mononuclear cells (PBMCs), obtained at new diagnosis, from a patient treated with antithyroid drugs. This chain uses TRBV15 with TRBJ1-2, with 9 bases aligning to TRBD1. The receptor was derived from a man aged 35 to 55 with Graves disease. The CDR3 bases are TGTGCCACCAGCAGGCGACGCGGGACAGGGCTAGGCTACACCTTC. Protein product: CATSRRRGTGLGYTF.